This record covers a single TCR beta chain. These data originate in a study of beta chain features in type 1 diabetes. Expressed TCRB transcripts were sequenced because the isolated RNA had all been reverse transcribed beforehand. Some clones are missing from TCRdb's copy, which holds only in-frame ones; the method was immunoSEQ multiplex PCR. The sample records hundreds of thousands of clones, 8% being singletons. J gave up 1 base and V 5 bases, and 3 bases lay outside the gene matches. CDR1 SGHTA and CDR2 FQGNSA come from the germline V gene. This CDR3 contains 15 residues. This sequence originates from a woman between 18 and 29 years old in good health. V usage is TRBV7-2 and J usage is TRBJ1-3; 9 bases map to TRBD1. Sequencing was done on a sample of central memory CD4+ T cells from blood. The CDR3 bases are TGTGCCAGCAGCCAGACAGGGGGTTCTGGAAACACCATATATTTT. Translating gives CASSQTGGSGNTIYF.